What follows describes a single T cell receptor (beta chain). The data were taken from a study of blood T cell repertoires in COVID-19. Germline assignment: CDR1 MNHNS and CDR2 SASEGT. V lost 2 bases and J lost 2, with 10 bases in between. This CDR3 contains 15 residues. Assay used: immunoSEQ multiplex PCR; TCRdb lists only in-frame clones, some missing. The sample has tens of thousands of clones; 85% are singletons. The J gene is TRBJ1-5, the V gene TRBV6-1, with no clear D. Sequencing was performed on peripheral blood. This TCR was sampled from a man aged 45-65 years with COVID-19, enrolled during active disease. The DNA of the CDR3 is TGTGCCAGCAGTGAAACTGGAGGCGGCAATCAGCCCCAGCATTTT. It encodes CASSETGGGNQPQHF.